Each of the 16 T cell receptor beta chains below was sequenced from the same sample in a study of shared clonotypes between healthy human individuals. Sequenced by immunoSEQ multiplex PCR; TCRdb stores in-frame clones only, minus some. The sample holds millions of clones, about 92% seen once. Sequencing was done on a sample of naive CD4+ T cells from PBMCs. Indicated subset: CD45RA+ positively selected. The receptors were sampled from a man younger than 35 in good health. Some clones in this sample may be carry-over from other donors' samples.

Worth noting for this clone: Other nucleotide sequences from this sample produce the same CDR3. The gene calls are TRBV11-3 and TRBJ2-5, with 7 bases matching TRBD2. V gave up 5 bases and J gave up 3 bases; unmatched junction bases: 3. The CDR3 consists of 13 residues. CDR1 and CDR2 (germline): SGHNT, YENEEA. CDR3 coding DNA: TGTGCCAGCAGCCGCGGGAGAGAAGAGACCCAGTACTTC. Its protein is CASSRGREETQYF.

This clone was found once. V usage is TRBV7-3 and J usage is TRBJ2-2; 11 nucleotides agree with TRBD2. The germline V gene encodes CDR1 SGHTA and CDR2 FQGTGA. The ends lost 4 bases at V and 5 bases at J; junction bases unmatched: 3. CDR3 length: 15 residues. Here the CDR3 reads CASSSRTSGTGELFF. The CDR3 nucleotides are TGTGCCAGCAGCTCGAGGACTAGCGGGACCGGGGAGCTGTTTTTT.

The rearrangement uses TRBV5-5 and TRBJ1-1, with 10 bases fitting TRBD1. Trimming cost V 4 bases and J 4 bases; bases outside gene matches: 10. The V gene's germline CDR1 is SGHKS and CDR2 YYEKEE (reference sequence). The CDR3 sequence is 16 residues long. Here the CDR3 reads CASSRGTGVRLTEAFF. CDR3 nucleotides: TGTGCCAGCAGCCGAGGGACAGGGGTTCGGCTCACTGAAGCTTTCTTT.

CDR3 residues: CASSLGQGQGDSPLHF. CDR3 nucleotides: TGTGCCAGCAGCTTAGGACAGGGTCAAGGGGATTCACCCCTCCACTTT. This sequence joins TRBV5-4 and TRBJ1-6; TRBD1 matches at 8 bases. There are 16 residues in the CDR3. The ends lost 2 bases at V and 8 bases at J; junction bases unmatched: 9. From germline, CDR1 is SGHNT and CDR2 YYREEE (reference sequence).

The chain has TRBV6-5 and TRBJ2-7; a weak D match, TRBD1 (6 bases). CDR1 MNHEY and CDR2 SVGAGI come from the germline V gene. The CDR3 is 15 amino acids. V was trimmed by 6 bases and J by 0 bases, leaving 15 bases between them. CDR3 sequence reads: CASRPGTHYSYEQYF. DNA of the CDR3: TGTGCCAGCAGACCCGGGACACATTACTCCTACGAGCAGTACTTC.

The V call is TRBV6-5, the J call TRBJ2-1; 7 bases match TRBD2. Unmatched junction bases numbered 2, after V lost 6 bases and J lost 0 bases. The CDR3 loop spans 14 amino acids. In germline, CDR1 is MNHEY, CDR2 SVGAGI. The CDR3 loop is CASSLAASYNEQFF. The CDR3 DNA reads as TGTGCCAGCAGCCTAGCGGCCTCCTACAATGAGCAGTTCTTC.

The V call is TRBV5-1, the J call TRBJ2-1, with 9 positions matching TRBD2. Trimming took 2 bases from V and 5 from J; bases not matched to a gene: 5. The CDR3 sequence is 15 residues long. Germline CDR1 SGHRS, CDR2 YFSETQ. In nucleotides, the CDR3 is TGCGCCAGCAGCTTAGCGGGAGGATGGGACAATGAGCAGTTCTTC. It is translated as CASSLAGGWDNEQFF. Using reference TRBV5-1 and TRBJ2-1 for the parts outside the CDR3, the full variable domain is KAGVTQTPRYLIKTRGQQVTLSCSPISGHRSVSWYQQTPGQGLQFLFEYFSETQRNKGNFPGRFSGRQFSNSRSEMNVSTLELGDSALYLCASSLAGGWDNEQFFGPGTRLTVL.

CDR3 residues: CASSNPDLGGVRAFF. Here the CDR3 DNA reads TGTGCCAGCAGCAATCCCGACCTGGGGGGGGTGAGGGCTTTCTTT. The chain carries TRBV28 and TRBJ1-1; D possibly corresponds to TRBD1 (5 bases). V dropped 6 bases and J dropped 11 bases, with 25 bases sitting between them. The CDR3 spans 15 residues. In germline, CDR1 is MDHEN, CDR2 SYDVKM.

The chain links TRBV5-1 to TRBJ2-6, with D unresolved. Trimming pared 0 bases from V and 0 bases from J, leaving 10 bases between. The CDR3 is 17 residues long. Germline CDR1 is SGHRS and CDR2 is YFSETQ. Here the CDR3 DNA reads TGCGCCAGCAGCTTGGGAGGTTGGACCTCTGGGGCCAACGTCCTGACTTTC. Residues: CASSLGGWTSGANVLTF.

This CDR3 reads CASSLIQGRGYTEAFF. CDR3 bases: TGTGCCAGCAGCTTAATTCAGGGGCGCGGGTACACTGAAGCTTTCTTT. The chain combines TRBV7-3 with TRBJ1-1; a weak D match, TRBD1 (6 bases). V was shortened by 1 base and J by 3 bases, with 15 bases between the two germline ends. CDR1 and CDR2 from the germline V gene are SGHTA and FQGTGA. The CDR3 is 16 residues long. The full variable domain, with the rest looked up from reference TRBV7-3 and TRBJ1-1, is GAGVSQTPSNKVTEKGKYVELRCDPISGHTALYWYRQSLGQGPEFLIYFQGTGAADDSGLPNDRFFAVRPEGSVSTLKIQRTERGDSAVYLCASSLIQGRGYTEAFFGQGTRLTVV.

The V call is TRBV5-4, the J call TRBJ2-7, with D perhaps TRBD1 (6 bases). The CDR3 runs 14 residues. Germline assignment: CDR1 SGHNT and CDR2 YYREEE (reference sequence). Trimming pared 0 bases from V and 11 bases from J, leaving 18 bases between. The CDR3 DNA is TGTGCCAGCAGCTTGGCCCTCGGGACATTTCAAGAGTACTTC. This sequence encodes CASSLALGTFQEYF.

Points on this clone: The same CDR3 can be traced to other DNA sequences in this sample. This CDR3 reads CASSPLSTDTQYF. CDR3 coding DNA: TGTGCCAGCTCACCGCTTAGCACAGATACGCAGTATTTT. The gene calls are TRBV18 and TRBJ2-3; D gene ambiguous. V was pared by 3 bases and J by 0 bases, with 4 bases between. This CDR3 is built from 13 residues. Germline CDR1 and CDR2: KGHSH and LQKENI.

The V gene is TRBV27, the J gene TRBJ1-2, with 9 bases lining up with TRBD1. V shed 8 bases and J 4 bases; nucleotides not matched to a gene: 11. The germline V gene encodes CDR1 MNHEY and CDR2 SMNVEV (reference sequence). The CDR3 covers 15 residues. The chain's CDR3 is CASGKNRGPFYGYTF. CDR3 coding DNA: TGTGCCAGCGGTAAAAACAGGGGGCCTTTCTATGGCTACACCTTC.

This sequence joins TRBV5-1 and TRBJ1-1; unclear D gene. V lost 4 bases and J 8 bases, leaving 15 bases between the germline ends. From germline, CDR1 is SGHRS and CDR2 YFSETQ. The CDR3 has 13 amino acids. The CDR3 here is CASSPGLMQEAFF. CDR3 bases: TGCGCCAGCAGCCCGGGCCTGATGCAGGAAGCTTTCTTT.

As regards this clone: Other nucleotide sequences in the sample specify the same CDR3. The chain uses TRBV18 and TRBJ2-5; D is unresolved. The CDR3 covers 13 residues. In germline, CDR1 is KGHSH, CDR2 LQKENI. The germline V and J ends were trimmed by 3 bases and 0 bases, with 5 bases remaining between them. The DNA for the CDR3 is TGTGCCAGCTCACCCCCAAACCAAGAGACCCAGTACTTC. The encoded protein is CASSPPNQETQYF. Drawing the rest from reference TRBV18 and TRBJ2-5, the complete variable domain is NAGVMQNPRHLVRRRGQEARLRCSPMKGHSHVYWYRQLPEEGLKFMVYLQKENIIDESGMPKERFSAEFPKEGPSILRIQQVVRGDSAAYFCASSPPNQETQYFGPGTRLLVL.

The rearrangement joins TRBV15 to TRBJ2-2; D is unresolved. The germline V gene encodes CDR1 LNHNV and CDR2 YYDKDF (reference sequence). Trimming stripped 1 base from V and 3 bases from J, with 27 bases between. There are 21 residues in the CDR3. CDR3 bases: TGTGCCACCAGCAGAGGTTTGTCCGGTATAAGGAATCCCTCTCACACCGGGGAGCTGTTTTTT. Translated, it gives CATSRGLSGIRNPSHTGELFF.